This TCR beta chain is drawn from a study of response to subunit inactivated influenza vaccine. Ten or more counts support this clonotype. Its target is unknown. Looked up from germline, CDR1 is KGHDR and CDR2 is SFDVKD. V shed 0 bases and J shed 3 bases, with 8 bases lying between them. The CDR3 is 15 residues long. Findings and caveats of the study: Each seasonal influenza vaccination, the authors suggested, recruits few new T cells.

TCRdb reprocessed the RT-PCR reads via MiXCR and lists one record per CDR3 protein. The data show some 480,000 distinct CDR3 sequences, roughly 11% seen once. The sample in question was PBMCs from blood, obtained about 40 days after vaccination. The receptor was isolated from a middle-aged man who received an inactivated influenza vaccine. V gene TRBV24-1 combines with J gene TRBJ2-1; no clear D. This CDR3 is CATSDLNGDYNEQFF. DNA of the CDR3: TGTGCCACCAGTGATTTGAATGGGGACTACAATGAGCAGTTCTTC.